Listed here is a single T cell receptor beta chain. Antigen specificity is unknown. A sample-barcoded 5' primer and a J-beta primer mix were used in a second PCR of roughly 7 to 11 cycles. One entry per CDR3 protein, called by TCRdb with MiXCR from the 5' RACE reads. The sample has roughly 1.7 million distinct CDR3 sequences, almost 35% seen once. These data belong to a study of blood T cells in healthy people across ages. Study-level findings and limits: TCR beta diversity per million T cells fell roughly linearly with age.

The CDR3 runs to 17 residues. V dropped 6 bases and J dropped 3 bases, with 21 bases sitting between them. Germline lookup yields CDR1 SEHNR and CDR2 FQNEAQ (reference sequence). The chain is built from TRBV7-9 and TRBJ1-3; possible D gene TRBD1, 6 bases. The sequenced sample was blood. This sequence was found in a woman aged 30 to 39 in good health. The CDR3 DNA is TGTGCCAGCAGACATATAGCATCCGGCAGGGGTGGAAACACCATATATTTT. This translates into CASRHIASGRGGNTIYF. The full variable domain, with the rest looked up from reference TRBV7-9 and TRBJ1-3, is DTGVSQNPRHKITKRGQNVTFRCDPISEHNRLYWYRQTLGQGPEFLTYFQNEAQLEKSRLLSDRFSAERPKGSFSTLEIQRTEQGDSAMYLCASRHIASGRGGNTIYFGEGSWLTVV.